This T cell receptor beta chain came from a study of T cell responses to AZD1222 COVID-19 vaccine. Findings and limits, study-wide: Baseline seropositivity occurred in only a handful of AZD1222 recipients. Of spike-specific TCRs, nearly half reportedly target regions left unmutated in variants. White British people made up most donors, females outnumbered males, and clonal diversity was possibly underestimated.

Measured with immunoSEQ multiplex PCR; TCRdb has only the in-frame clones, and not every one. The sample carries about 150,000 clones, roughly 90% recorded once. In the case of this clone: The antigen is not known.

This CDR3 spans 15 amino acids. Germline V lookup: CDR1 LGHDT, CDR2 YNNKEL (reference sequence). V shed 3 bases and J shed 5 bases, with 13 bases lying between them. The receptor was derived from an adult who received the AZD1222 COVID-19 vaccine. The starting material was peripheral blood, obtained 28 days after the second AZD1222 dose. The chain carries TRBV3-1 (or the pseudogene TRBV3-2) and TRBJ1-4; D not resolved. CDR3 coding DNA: TGTGCCAGCAGCCAGGCAGGCGTTCAGAATGAAAAACTGTTTTTT. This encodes CASSQAGVQNEKLFF.